The sequence of this T cell receptor (beta chain) was determined in a study of CD8+CD57+ T cells in acquired aplastic anemia. The overall study: Sorted CD4+ and CD8+ cells gave a mean 3.2 ug DNA, range roughly 0.19 to 27.4 ug. CD4+ cells from healthy donors averaged approximately 11 million reads. Regarding the study as a whole: Patients and controls were found to share twenty-nine CD8+ CDR3 sequences.

The CDR3 has 14 residues. The germline V gene has CDR1 SGHKS and CDR2 YYEKEE (reference sequence). V was clipped by 4 bases and J by 6 bases, with 16 bases between them. Genomic DNA constituted the template upon which TCR beta VDJ and CDR3 profiling was performed. TCRdb re-called the reads with MiXCR, one entry per CDR3 protein. There are about 210,000 distinct CDR3 sequences in the sample; 61% occur only once, and over 25% lies in the top ten. This clonotype was counted ten times or more. Its antigen is as yet unknown. Sequencing input: sorted CD4+, CD8+, or CD8+CD57+ T cells (not recorded which) from PBMCs. This clonotype was obtained from a human donor in good health. V usage is TRBV5-5 and J usage is TRBJ1-1; weak D call: TRBD1 (6 bases). DNA of the CDR3: TGTGCCAGCAGCCCGGGTAGGGGGGCCCCTGAAGCTTTCTTT. Translating gives CASSPGRGAPEAFF.